This T cell receptor beta chain was recovered during a study of T cell responses to AZD1222 COVID-19 vaccine. CDR3 length: 17 amino acids. Trimming took 5 bases from V and 0 from J; bases not matched to a gene: 7. The germline CDR1 and CDR2 sequences are SEHNR and FQNEAQ (reference sequence). The data were produced by immunoSEQ multiplex PCR, yet TCRdb's version contains in-frame clones alone and is incomplete. The sample records about 150,000 clones, about 87% being singletons. The sample holds one count of this clone. Its antigen remains unidentified. Study-level findings and limits: Spike was spanned by vaccine-associated CD4 TCRs, which were dominant at 160-218 and 743-854. Clonal diversity was possibly underestimated, and the donors were mostly white British, with more females. Increased Spike-specific TCR breadth and depth were observed after two AZD1222 doses.

The specimen was peripheral blood, collected on day 0 of AZD1222 vaccination. V is TRBV7-9 and J is TRBJ2-3; 11 bases map to TRBD2. The source of this sequence is an adult in good health. The CDR3 spells CASSPRTSGSSTDTQYF. CDR3 coding DNA: TGTGCCAGCAGCCCAAGGACTAGCGGGTCTAGCACAGATACGCAGTATTTT.